Listed below are T cell receptor beta chains from one sample, sequenced in a study of blood T cell repertoires in COVID-19. Some clones are missing from TCRdb's copy, which holds only in-frame ones; the method was immunoSEQ multiplex PCR. The table includes some 45,000 clones, around 80% detected once. Sequences were obtained from peripheral blood. The receptors were sampled from a woman between 55 and 75 years old with acute or convalescent COVID-19. Each CDR3 is given with its conserved first and last residue. D genes are given only for firm matches. Part of the rows lack a size; the others show once, few, many or a class for expanded clones.

>TRBJ1-2|-|TRBV5-5|TRBD1
TGTGCCAGCAAGACAGGGGAGGACTATGGCTACACCTTC
CASKTGEDYGYTF
>TRBJ2-6|once|TRBV4-2|TRBD1
TGTGCCAGCAGCCAGCAAGGGGGCAGCGTCTCTGGGGCCAACGTCCTGACTTTC
CASSQQGGSVSGANVLTF
>TRBJ1-1|-|TRBV4-1|-
TGCGCCAGCAGCCTATACATGAACACTGAAGCTTTCTTT
CASSLYMNTEAFF
>TRBJ2-7|-|TRBV6-6|-
TGTGCCAGCAGCCGTCAACAGGGTTACGAGCAGTACTTC
CASSRQQGYEQYF
>TRBJ2-3|-|TRBV5-1|TRBD2
TGCGCCAGCGGGCATTCTAGCGGGGGTTTGTTAGATACGCAGTATTTT
CASGHSSGGLLDTQYF
>TRBJ2-2|-|TRBV10-3|TRBD1
TGTGCCATCAGTGAGAGCCCCGAGGACAGGGGTCTTCCCGGGGAGCTGTTTTTT
CAISESPEDRGLPGELFF
>TRBJ2-7|-|TRBV29-1|-
TGCAGCGTCCTGGGCCAGAGCTCCTACGAGCAGTACTTC
CSVLGQSSYEQYF
>TRBJ1-4|-|TRBV30|-
TGTGCCTGGCAGGGGAACACTAATGAAAAACTGTTTTTT
CAWQGNTNEKLFF
>TRBJ1-6|-|TRBV19|-
TGTGCCAGTATTAACCGGTCCGGGAATTCACCCCTCCACTTT
CASINRSGNSPLHF
>TRBJ1-3|few|TRBV10-3|-
TGTGCCACCGGGGAGGGGTTAGCTGGAAACACCATATATTTT
CATGEGLAGNTIYF
>TRBJ1-2|-|TRBV4-3|TRBD1
TGCGCCAGCAGCCCCGCCGACAGGGGAATAGATGGCTACACCTTC
CASSPADRGIDGYTF
>TRBJ2-1|-|TRBV7-2|TRBD2
TGTGCCAGCAGCCAAAGGAGTAGCGCGGGGGGAAGGGTCAATGAGCAGTTCTTC
CASSQRSSAGGRVNEQFF
>TRBJ1-6|-|TRBV20-1|TRBD1
TGCAGTGCTAGTGAGGGGGCTCTGCATAATTCACCCCTCCACTTT
CSASEGALHNSPLHF
>TRBJ1-2|-|TRBV7-2|TRBD1
TGTGCCAGCAACGCGGGACAGCCTAACTATGGCTACACCTTC
CASNAGQPNYGYTF
>TRBJ2-1|-|TRBV4-1|TRBD2
TGCGCCAGCAGCCCTGGGACTAGCGGGGGGGCGGTCGATGAGCAGTTCTTC
CASSPGTSGGAVDEQFF
>TRBJ1-2|few|TRBV4-2|TRBD1
TGTGCCAGCACCAGGGGGTCCGGGGCAGCGGATGGCTACACCTTC
CASTRGSGAADGYTF
>TRBJ2-7|-|TRBV5-3|-
TGTGCCCGCAGGGGAGCGCCTACCTACGAGCAGTACTTC
CARRGAPTYEQYF
>TRBJ2-7|-|TRBV27|-
TGTGCCAGCAGTAGTAGACGGGAAGAGCAGTACTTC
CASSSRREEQYF
>TRBJ1-2|-|TRBV5-4|TRBD1
TGTGCCAGCAGCTCCAACAGGGGGCGCGGCTACACCTTC
CASSSNRGRGYTF
>TRBJ2-3|few|TRBV11-2|-
TGTGCCAGCAGTCGGGGGAACACAGATACGCAGTATTTT
CASSRGNTDTQYF
>TRBJ1-6|once|TRBV27|TRBD1
TGTGCCAGCAGTCCGGGGACAGGACGATTATCACCCCTCCACTTT
CASSPGTGRLSPLHF
>TRBJ2-2|-|TRBV7-2|-
TGTGCCAGCAGCCTCCGGCAGGGGGGAAACACCGGGGAGCTGTTTTTT
CASSLRQGGNTGELFF
>TRBJ2-1|once|TRBV5-1|TRBD1
TGCGCCAGCAGCTGGACAGGGGGCTCGGATGAGCAGTTCTTC
CASSWTGGSDEQFF
>TRBJ2-5|-|TRBV27|-
TGTGCCAGCAGTCAACAGGGTTCGACTGAGACCCAGTACTTC
CASSQQGSTETQYF
>TRBJ2-2|-|TRBV7-9|-
TGTGCCAGCAGCTTAAAGAGGACCGGGGAGCTGTTTTTT
CASSLKRTGELFF
>TRBJ2-7|-|TRBV3-1/TRBV3-2|-
TGTGCCAGCAGCCGAGGACAGAGATCCTACGAGCAGTACTTC
CASSRGQRSYEQYF
>TRBJ1-5|-|TRBV2|TRBD1
TGTGCCAGCAGTGGTGGGACAGCTAATAGCAATCAGCCCCAGCATTTT
CASSGGTANSNQPQHF